These 21 T cell receptor beta chains share one sample of origin, sequenced in a study of cytomegalovirus exposure and HLA in healthy donors. Vbeta (60) and Jbeta (13) primers were used in the PCR. Sequencing used immunoSEQ multiplex PCR; TCRdb keeps in-frame clones, though not all of them. The data show about 83,000 clones, with roughly 79% seen just once and almost 6% held by the top ten. Sequenced: PBMCs. The receptors stem from a man between 18 and 35 years old in good health and CMV-seropositive.

The chain combines TRBV6-5 with TRBJ2-5, with D perhaps TRBD2 (6 bases). V lost 2 bases to trimming and J lost 5 bases, with 12 bases between them. The V gene's germline CDR1 is MNHEY and CDR2 SVGAGI. This CDR3 region has 14 residues. The CDR3 sequence is CASSYVGGVETQYF. In DNA form, the CDR3 reads TGTGCCAGCAGTTACGTGGGAGGAGTTGAGACCCAGTACTTC.

The rearrangement joins TRBV15 to TRBJ1-2, with a tentative D call TRBD1 (5 bases). The CDR3 extends over 15 amino acids. V was trimmed by 8 bases and J by 8 bases, leaving 24 bases between them. Germline V lookup: CDR1 LNHNV, CDR2 YYDKDF (reference sequence). The CDR3 DNA sequence: TGTGCCACCTCACCTCGGGGGAGAGGGACTCGCGGCTACACCTTC. It encodes CATSPRGRGTRGYTF.

The V call is TRBV4-2, the J call TRBJ2-5, with D perhaps matching TRBD2 (6 bases). V was pared by 1 base and J by 1 base, with 16 bases between. Germline V gene data show CDR1 as LGHNA and CDR2 as YNFKEQ. The CDR3 has 17 residues. CDR3 protein: CASSQGDEASVQETQYF. In nucleotides, the CDR3 is TGTGCCAGCAGCCAAGGCGATGAAGCTAGCGTCCAAGAGACCCAGTACTTC.

The rearrangement joins TRBV11-1 to TRBJ2-1, with D perhaps matching TRBD2 (6 bases). With 2 bases removed from V and 8 bases from J, the gap between germline ends came to 13 bases. This CDR3 comprises 14 residues. Germline V gene data show CDR1 as SGHAT and CDR2 as FQDESV (reference sequence). This CDR3 reads CASSLLASGYEQFF. The CDR3 DNA follows: TGTGCCAGCAGCTTACTAGCGTCAGGGTATGAGCAGTTCTTC.

This clone was seen a handful of times. The chain links TRBV11-2 to TRBJ1-1; D gene ambiguous. Deletions cut 1 base from V and 1 base from J, with 7 bases between. Germline-derived CDR1 and CDR2 are SGHAT and FQNNGV. The length of the CDR3 is 14 residues. CDR3 in amino acids: CASSLGFGNTEAFF. CDR3 in DNA: TGTGCCAGCAGCTTAGGCTTCGGGAACACTGAAGCTTTCTTT.

This clone was counted between two and nine times. The rearrangement links TRBV6-1 to TRBJ2-7, with D possibly TRBD1 on 5 matching bases. V shed 5 bases and J shed 2 bases, with 13 bases lying between them. The CDR3 is made up of 14 amino acids. Germline values: CDR1 MNHNS, CDR2 SASEGT. CDR3 residues: CASSSTDNPYEQYF. The CDR3 DNA follows: TGTGCCAGCAGTTCCACGGACAACCCCTACGAGCAGTACTTC.

The V and J genes are TRBV10-2 and TRBJ2-1, with a tentative D call TRBD2 (5 bases). This CDR3 has 16 residues. V was cut by 3 bases and J by 0 bases, with 12 bases left in between. The germline CDR1 and CDR2 sequences are WSHSY and SAAADI. CDR3: CASSDGGWSSYNEQFF. The CDR3 DNA reads as TGCGCCAGCAGTGATGGCGGGTGGAGCTCCTACAATGAGCAGTTCTTC.

This sequence joins TRBV9 and TRBJ2-7; 8 bases match TRBD1. The CDR3 has 15 residues. Germline-derived CDR1 and CDR2 are SGDLS and YYNGEE. V dropped 3 bases and J dropped 3; count of bases not matched to a gene: 8. In nucleotides, the CDR3 is TGTGCCAGCAGCGCCAGACAGGGGAAAAGCTACGAGCAGTACTTC. Protein sequence: CASSARQGKSYEQYF.

This chain links TRBV7-9 with TRBJ2-5, with TRBD2 matching over 8 bases. Germline CDR1 is SEHNR and CDR2 is FQNEAQ (reference sequence). The CDR3 has 15 amino acids. The V segment lost 5 bases and the J segment 4 bases; nucleotides outside the gene matches: 9. CDR3 nucleotides: TGTGCCAGCAGCCCAATTAGCGGGACGCTAGAGACCCAGTACTTC. Its translation: CASSPISGTLETQYF.

Here the CDR3 DNA reads TGTGCCAGCAGTTTACTACCCGGGTACTTTGAGCAGTTCTTC. Translated: CASSLLPGYFEQFF. The chain links TRBV6-5 to TRBJ2-1; no firm D call. Germline values: CDR1 MNHEY, CDR2 SVGAGI. The V end lost 4 bases, the J end lost 9 bases, and 16 bases lay between the germline ends. The CDR3 runs 14 residues.

This sequence joins TRBV18 and TRBJ1-2, with 9 bases aligning to TRBD1. The CDR3 totals 15 residues. Germline V lookup: CDR1 KGHSH, CDR2 LQKENI. Losses at the gene ends were 0 bases for V and 8 bases for J; bases not matched to a gene: 7. CDR3 nucleotide sequence: TGTGCCAGCTCACCACCCGGACAGGGGTCGGGGGGCTACACCTTC. Amino acid sequence: CASSPPGQGSGGYTF.

J is TRBJ1-1 and V is TRBV10-3; D perhaps matches TRBD1 (5 bases). The CDR3 runs 12 residues. CDR1 and CDR2 from the germline V gene are ENHRY and SYGVKD. V lost 11 bases, J lost 0 bases, and 10 bases lay in between. CDR3 amino acids: CASQAMNTEAFF. The CDR3 nucleotides are TGTGCCTCACAGGCTATGAACACTGAAGCTTTCTTT.

This chain connects TRBV10-3 to TRBJ2-7; 9 bases are shared with TRBD1. Trimming removed 9 bases from V and 5 bases from J; junction bases left unmatched: 14. Germline V CDR1 and CDR2: ENHRY, SYGVKD. The CDR3 consists of 15 residues. The CDR3 loop reads CAIAPPTGGKNEQYF. The CDR3, as DNA: TGTGCCATTGCCCCCCCGACAGGGGGGAAAAACGAGCAGTACTTC.

This chain links TRBV4-2 with TRBJ2-5; TRBD2 might be the D (6 bases). The V gene's germline CDR1 is LGHNA and CDR2 YNFKEQ. The CDR3 has 14 residues. The ends were cut back, 2 bases at V and 5 bases at J, with 12 bases in the middle. The CDR3 reads CASSQTRGGETQYF. The CDR3 DNA reads TGTGCCAGCAGCCAAACAAGAGGAGGGGAGACCCAGTACTTC.

The chain uses TRBV4-1 and TRBJ2-4, with D perhaps matching TRBD1 (6 bases). Germline CDR1 reads MGHRA; CDR2 reads YSYEKL. Trimming stripped 0 bases from V and 0 bases from J, with 24 bases between. The CDR3 extends over 21 amino acids. CDR3 sequence (DNA): TGCGCCAGCAGCCAAGAAAGGAAGACTGGGGGCCGACCTCTAGCCAAAAACATTCAGTACTTC. Protein product: CASSQERKTGGRPLAKNIQYF.

The chain's CDR3 is CAISESGGTDTQYF. For the CDR3, the DNA is TGTGCCATCAGTGAGTCCGGGGGTACAGATACGCAGTATTTT. The V and J genes are TRBV10-3 and TRBJ2-3, with D possibly matching TRBD2 (6 bases). The CDR3 runs 14 residues. Germline CDR1 reads ENHRY; CDR2 reads SYGVKD. V lost 0 bases, J lost 3 bases, and 7 bases lay in between.

V usage is TRBV19 and J usage is TRBJ1-5; no definite D call. The V and J ends lost 8 bases and 0 bases respectively, with 11 bases between them. The CDR3 is 14 amino acids. Germline values: CDR1 LNHDA, CDR2 SQIVND (reference sequence). The DNA for the CDR3 is TGTGCCAGTTGGAGACCGGATAGCAATCAGCCCCAGCATTTT. This encodes CASWRPDSNQPQHF.

This chain links TRBV4-1 with TRBJ2-1; D remains unclear. CDR1 is MGHRA and CDR2 is YSYEKL in the germline V gene. The ends were cut back, 4 bases at V and 0 bases at J, with 10 bases in the middle. The CDR3 covers 15 residues. The CDR3 DNA is TGCGCCAGCAGCCTTTCGGTTAGCTCCTACAATGAGCAGTTCTTC. As protein: CASSLSVSSYNEQFF.

This clone was seen a single time. The V and J genes are TRBV28 and TRBJ2-3, with 13 bases aligning to TRBD2. V gave up 10 bases and J gave up 3 bases; unmatched junction bases: 7. The germline CDR1 and CDR2 sequences are MDHEN and SYDVKM. The CDR3 contains 15 residues. This CDR3 is CATLRTSGRTDTQYF. CDR3 bases: TGTGCCACCTTGAGGACTAGCGGGAGAACAGATACGCAGTATTTT.

The chain joins TRBV4-1 to TRBJ2-3; possible D gene TRBD1, 6 bases. V gave up 4 bases and J gave up 7 bases, with 18 bases separating them. Germline CDR1 and CDR2: MGHRA and YSYEKL. The CDR3 is 15 amino acids. CDR3 loop: CASSLRDTKDYTQYF. The CDR3 nucleotides are TGCGCCAGCAGCCTCCGGGACACCAAAGATTATACGCAGTATTTT.

This clone was counted only a few times. The gene calls are TRBV6-5 and TRBJ1-1; D gene ambiguous. There are 13 residues in the CDR3. The germline gives CDR1 MNHEY, CDR2 SVGAGI. The V end was cut by 0 bases, the J end by 5 bases, with 7 bases between. The CDR3 reads CASSYSEVTEAFF. For the CDR3, the DNA is TGTGCCAGCAGTTACTCTGAGGTAACTGAAGCTTTCTTT.